The T cell receptor (beta chain) under discussion was sequenced for a study of blood T cell repertoires in COVID-19. For the study at large: Both acute and convalescent COVID-19 samples were obtained from the United States, Italy and Spain. The analysed material was cDNA or gDNA that came from T cells, B-cell-depleted T cells, or PBMCs.

The authors' processing: How many nucleated cells were present was estimated from reference gene primer amplification. Libraries were prepared by immunoSEQ multiplex PCR; TCRdb keeps only in-frame clonotypes and omits some of them. The DNA gave D and trimming, while V, J and clone size come from that table. The sample shows 150,000 to 200,000 clones, roughly 80% of them seen only once. Germline V gene data show CDR1 as ENHRY and CDR2 as SYGVKD. V lost 7 bases, J lost 2 bases, and 11 bases lay in between. The CDR3 runs to 14 residues. The V and J genes are TRBV10-3 and TRBJ2-2; TRBD2 might be the D (5 bases). Material: peripheral blood. The sequence came from a man aged 55-75 years with active or convalescent COVID-19. CDR3 protein: CAIKWTVNTGELFF. Here the CDR3 DNA reads TGTGCCATCAAATGGACTGTCAACACCGGGGAGCTGTTTTTT.